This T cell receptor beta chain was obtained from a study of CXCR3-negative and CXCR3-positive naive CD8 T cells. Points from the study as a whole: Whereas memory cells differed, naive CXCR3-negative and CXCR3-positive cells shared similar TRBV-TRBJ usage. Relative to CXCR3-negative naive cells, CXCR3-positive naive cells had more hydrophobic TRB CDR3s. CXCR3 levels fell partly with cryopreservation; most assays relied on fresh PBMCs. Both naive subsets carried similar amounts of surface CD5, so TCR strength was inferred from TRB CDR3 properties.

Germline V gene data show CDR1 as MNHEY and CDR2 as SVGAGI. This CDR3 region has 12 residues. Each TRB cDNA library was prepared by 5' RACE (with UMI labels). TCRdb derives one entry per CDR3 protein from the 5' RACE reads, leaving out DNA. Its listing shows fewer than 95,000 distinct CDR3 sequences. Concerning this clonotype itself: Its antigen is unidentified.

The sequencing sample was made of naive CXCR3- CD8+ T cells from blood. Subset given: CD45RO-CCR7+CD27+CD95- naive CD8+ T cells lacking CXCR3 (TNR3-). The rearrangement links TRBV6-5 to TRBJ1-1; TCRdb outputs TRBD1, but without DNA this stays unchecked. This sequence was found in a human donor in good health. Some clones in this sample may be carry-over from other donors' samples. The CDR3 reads CASSPDREEAFF.